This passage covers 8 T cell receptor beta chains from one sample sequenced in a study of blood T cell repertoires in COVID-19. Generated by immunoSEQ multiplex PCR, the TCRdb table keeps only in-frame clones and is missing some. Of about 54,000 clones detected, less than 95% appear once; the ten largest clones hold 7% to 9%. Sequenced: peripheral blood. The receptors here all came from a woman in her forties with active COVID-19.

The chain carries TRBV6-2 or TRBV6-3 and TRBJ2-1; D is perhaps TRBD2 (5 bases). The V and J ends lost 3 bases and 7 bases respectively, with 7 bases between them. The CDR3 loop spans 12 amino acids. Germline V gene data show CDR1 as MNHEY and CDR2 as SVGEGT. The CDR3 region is CASSYGGNEQFF. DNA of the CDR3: TGTGCCAGCAGTTATGGCGGGAATGAGCAGTTCTTC.

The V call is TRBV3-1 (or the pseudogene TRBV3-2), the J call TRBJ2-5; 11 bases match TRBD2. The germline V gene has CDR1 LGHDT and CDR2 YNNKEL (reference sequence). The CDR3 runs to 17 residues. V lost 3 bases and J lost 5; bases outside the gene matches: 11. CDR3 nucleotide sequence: TGTGCCAGCAGCCACACGTTGGGACTAGCGGTAAAGGAGACCCAGTACTTC. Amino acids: CASSHTLGLAVKETQYF.

The CDR3 bases are TGTGCCTGGAGTGCATCGGTGAACACTGAAGCTTTCTTT. It is translated as CAWSASVNTEAFF. This chain joins TRBV30 and TRBJ1-1; D uncertain. Germline CDR1 is GTSNPN and CDR2 is SVGIG (reference sequence). Trimming shortened V by 1 base and J by 0 bases, and 6 bases separated the two germline ends. This CDR3 comprises 13 residues.

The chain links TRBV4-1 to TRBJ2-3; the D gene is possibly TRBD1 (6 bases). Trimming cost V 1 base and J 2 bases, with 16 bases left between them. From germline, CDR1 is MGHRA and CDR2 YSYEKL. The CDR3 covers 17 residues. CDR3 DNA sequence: TGCGCCAGCAGCCAAGGACGGGCTGGGGGCCTCACAGATACGCAGTATTTT. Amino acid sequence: CASSQGRAGGLTDTQYF.

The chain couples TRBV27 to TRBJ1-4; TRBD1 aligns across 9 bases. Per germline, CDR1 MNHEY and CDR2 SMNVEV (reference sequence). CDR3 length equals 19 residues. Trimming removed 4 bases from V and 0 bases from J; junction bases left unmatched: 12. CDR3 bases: TGTGCCAGCAGTTCCCCGGACAGGGGATCCATCGCAACTAATGAAAAACTGTTTTTT. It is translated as CASSSPDRGSIATNEKLFF.

CDR3 loop: CASTPVWGRDGYTF. The CDR3 nucleotides read TGTGCCAGCACCCCTGTGTGGGGGCGGGATGGCTACACCTTC. This rearrangement joins TRBV2 to TRBJ1-2; possible D gene TRBD1, 6 bases. The germline CDR1 and CDR2 sequences are SNHLY and FYNNEI. Trimming shortened V by 7 bases and J by 6 bases, and 18 bases separated the two germline ends. This CDR3 is 14 amino acids long.

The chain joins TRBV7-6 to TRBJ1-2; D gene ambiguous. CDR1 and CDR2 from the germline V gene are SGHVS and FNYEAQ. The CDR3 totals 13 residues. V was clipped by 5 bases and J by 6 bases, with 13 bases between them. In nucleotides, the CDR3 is TGTGCCAGCAGCCGAGCGGCAGTAAATGGCTACACCTTC. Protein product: CASSRAAVNGYTF.

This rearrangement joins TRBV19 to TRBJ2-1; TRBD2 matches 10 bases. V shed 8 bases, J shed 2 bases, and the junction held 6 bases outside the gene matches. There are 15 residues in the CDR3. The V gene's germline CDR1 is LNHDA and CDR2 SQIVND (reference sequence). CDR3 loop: CASAASGGPYNEQFF. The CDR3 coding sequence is TGTGCCAGTGCCGCTAGCGGGGGCCCCTACAATGAGCAGTTCTTC.